Described below is a single TCR beta chain sequence and its context. As handled by the study authors: How many nucleated cells were present was estimated from reference gene primer amplification. Using immunoSEQ multiplex PCR, the repertoire was profiled, and TCRdb retains in-frame clones only, with some absent. V, J and clone size were drawn from that table, and D and trimming were deduced from the DNA. The table shows 250,000 to 350,000 clones, with about 87% occurring only once. This sample was taken from a study of blood T cell repertoires in COVID-19. Study-level background: COVID-19 samples collected from the United States, Italy and Spain covered acute and convalescent phases. T cells, B-cell-depleted T cells, or PBMCs supplied cDNA or gDNA.

Sequenced material: peripheral blood. This clonotype was sampled from a woman aged 25 to 39 who had recovered from COVID-19.

The CDR3 loop reads CASSYRDRGFSSYNSPLHF. The CDR3 coding sequence is TGTGCCAGCAGTTACCGGGACAGGGGCTTTAGCTCCTATAATTCACCCCTCCACTTT. The chain has TRBV2 and TRBJ1-6, with TRBD1 matching 10 bases. Trimming removed 5 bases from V and 0 bases from J; junction bases left unmatched: 10. There are 19 residues in the CDR3. CDR1 and CDR2 from the germline V gene are SNHLY and FYNNEI. The full variable domain, in which reference TRBV2 and TRBJ1-6 provide the parts outside the CDR3, is EPEVTQTPSHQVTQMGQEVILRCVPISNHLYFYWYRQILGQKVEFLVSFYNNEISEKSEIFDDQFSVERPDGSNFTLKIRSTKLEDSAMYFCASSYRDRGFSSYNSPLHFGNGTRLTVT.